One sample yielded the 26 T cell receptor beta chains listed below, sequenced in a study of blood T cell repertoires in COVID-19. Data came from immunoSEQ multiplex PCR; TCRdb stores just in-frame clones and leaves some out. The table records roughly 200,000 clones, approximately 86% of them present only once. Input material: peripheral blood. The receptors originated from a man aged 55 to 69 with acute or convalescent COVID-19.

The chain uses TRBV7-8 and TRBJ1-2, with D unresolved. Germline values: CDR1 SGHVS, CDR2 FQNEAQ. The CDR3 extends over 16 amino acids. The germline V and J ends were trimmed by 5 bases and 5 bases, with 21 bases remaining between them. The CDR3 DNA follows: TGTGCCAGCAGCCCCCGGGGAGGCAAGGGCACTTATGGCTACACCTTC. Amino acid sequence: CASSPRGGKGTYGYTF.

The CDR3 is CASRGTAYEQYF. The CDR3 region has the DNA TGTGCCAGTAGGGGGACAGCCTACGAGCAGTACTTC. The gene calls are TRBV19 and TRBJ2-7; 7 nucleotides line up with TRBD1. V dropped 6 bases and J dropped 2; count of bases not matched to a gene: 1. Germline loops: CDR1 LNHDA, CDR2 SQIVND (reference sequence). This CDR3 has 12 amino acids.

In its sample, this clone was seen a few times. V usage is TRBV19 and J usage is TRBJ1-5; 8 bases are a match to TRBD1. The CDR3 has 15 amino acids. Germline V gives CDR1 LNHDA, CDR2 SQIVND (reference sequence). With 0 bases clipped from V and 5 bases from J, the junction kept 3 bases outside the gene matches. CDR3 DNA sequence: TGTGCCAGTAGTATAGACGGACAGGGCTATCAGCCCCAGCATTTT. It translates to CASSIDGQGYQPQHF.

The gene calls are TRBV4-1 and TRBJ2-2; TRBD2 matches at 7 bases. The CDR3 loop spans 17 amino acids. The J segment lost 2 bases and the V segment lost 0 bases, leaving 6 bases of the junction unmatched. The germline V gene encodes CDR1 MGHRA and CDR2 YSYEKL. CDR3 DNA sequence: TGCGCCAGCAGCCAAGATTTAAGCGGGGCAAACACCGGGGAGCTGTTTTTT. This translates into CASSQDLSGANTGELFF.

The rearrangement links TRBV6-2 or TRBV6-3 to TRBJ2-2, with 8 positions matching TRBD2. This CDR3 has 17 amino acids. Losses at the gene ends were 2 bases for V and 5 bases for J; bases not matched to a gene: 10. In germline, CDR1 is MNHEY, CDR2 SVGEGT. The CDR3 sequence is CASSYQVTGGKTGELFF. Written as DNA, the CDR3 is TGTGCCAGCAGTTACCAAGTAACGGGAGGGAAAACCGGGGAGCTGTTTTTT.

The chain carries TRBV28 and TRBJ2-7, with 7 bases aligning to TRBD1. The ends lost 5 bases at V and 2 bases at J; junction bases unmatched: 9. Germline V gene sequence: CDR1 MDHEN, CDR2 SYDVKM. The CDR3 length is 15 residues. CDR3 bases: TGTGCCAGCAGTGACGACAGGGTCGGCGCCTACGAGCAGTACTTC. The encoded protein is CASSDDRVGAYEQYF.

The chain employs TRBV7-8 and TRBJ2-1; 7 bases match TRBD2. V lost 5 bases, J lost 1 base, and 5 bases stayed unmatched. The CDR3 has 15 amino acids. Germline loops: CDR1 SGHVS, CDR2 FQNEAQ. The CDR3, as DNA: TGTGCCAGCAGCAAAGGGAGGGGTTCCTACAATGAGCAGTTCTTC. Translating gives CASSKGRGSYNEQFF.

The chain joins TRBV3-1 (or the pseudogene TRBV3-2) to TRBJ2-3, with 9 bases fitting TRBD2. The CDR3 loop spans 15 amino acids. V trimming: 2 bases; J trimming: 6 bases; junction bases outside the gene matches: 6. Germline loops: CDR1 LGHDT, CDR2 YNNKEL (reference sequence). The CDR3 region is CASSQLRGGPDTQYF. In nucleotides, the CDR3 is TGTGCCAGCAGCCAATTGCGGGGGGGCCCCGATACGCAGTATTTT.

This chain connects TRBV19 to TRBJ1-6; TRBD1 matches at 8 bases. The V gene end was trimmed by 2 bases and the J gene end by 8 bases; junction bases not matched to a gene: 2. CDR3 length: 14 amino acids. Germline CDR1 reads LNHDA; CDR2 reads SQIVND (reference sequence). CDR3 coding DNA: TGTGCCAGTAGTATAAGGGGACAGGATTCACCCCTCCACTTT. It specifies CASSIRGQDSPLHF.

This rearrangement joins TRBV5-1 to TRBJ1-4, with no clear D. The CDR3 has 16 amino acids. Trimming cost V 0 bases and J 0 bases, with 9 bases left between them. Germline CDR1 and CDR2: SGHRS and YFSETQ. In nucleotides, the CDR3 is TGCGCCAGCAGCTTGGAGGCAGACACAACTAATGAAAAACTGTTTTTT. Protein sequence: CASSLEADTTNEKLFF. The variable domain in full, completed from reference TRBV5-1 and TRBJ1-4, reads KAGVTQTPRYLIKTRGQQVTLSCSPISGHRSVSWYQQTPGQGLQFLFEYFSETQRNKGNFPGRFSGRQFSNSRSEMNVSTLELGDSALYLCASSLEADTTNEKLFFGSGTQLSVL.

The V and J genes are TRBV6-5 and TRBJ1-5; D might be TRBD1 (6 bases). This CDR3 comprises 15 residues. Germline V gene sequence: CDR1 MNHEY, CDR2 SVGAGI. V lost 6 bases, J lost 0 bases, and 12 bases lay in between. CDR3 bases: TGTGCCAGCAGCTCTCGACAGGATAGCAATCAGCCCCAGCATTTT. Its protein is CASSSRQDSNQPQHF.

The count of this clone is one. The rearrangement uses TRBV19 and TRBJ1-5, with D maybe TRBD1 (5 bases). Germline loops: CDR1 LNHDA, CDR2 SQIVND (reference sequence). CDR3 length equals 15 residues. Trimming shortened V by 6 bases and J by 3 bases, and 15 bases separated the two germline ends. The CDR3 here is CASRDTGPNNQPQHF. CDR3 sequence (DNA): TGTGCCAGTAGGGACACCGGGCCCAACAATCAGCCCCAGCATTTT.

The J gene is TRBJ1-6, the V gene TRBV18; TRBD1 agrees at 7 bases. Per the germline V gene, CDR1 is KGHSH and CDR2 is LQKENI. The V gene end was trimmed by 2 bases and the J gene end by 2 bases; junction bases not matched to a gene: 0. This CDR3 contains 15 residues. This chain's CDR3 is CASSPGTAYNSPLHF. In nucleotides, the CDR3 is TGTGCCAGCTCACCAGGGACAGCCTATAATTCACCCCTCCACTTT.

The V and J genes are TRBV7-2 and TRBJ1-1; 7 bases are a match to TRBD1. The CDR3 totals 13 residues. Germline V gives CDR1 SGHTA, CDR2 FQGNSA. The ends lost 5 bases at V and 5 bases at J; junction bases unmatched: 5. The CDR3 here is CASSPDRVTEAFF. As DNA, the CDR3 is TGTGCCAGCAGCCCCGACAGGGTGACTGAAGCTTTCTTT. Full variable domain (remainder filled in from reference TRBV7-2 and TRBJ1-1): GAGVSQSPSNKVTEKGKDVELRCDPISGHTALYWYRQSLGQGLEFLIYFQGNSAPDKSGLPSDRFSAERTGGSVSTLTIQRTQQEDSAVYLCASSPDRVTEAFFGQGTRLTVV.

This chain joins TRBV19 and TRBJ2-7; 8 bases agree with TRBD1. Germline CDR1 is LNHDA and CDR2 is SQIVND (reference sequence). With V trimmed by 3 bases and J by 2 bases, 3 bases remained unmatched. The CDR3 is 14 residues long. CDR3 in DNA: TGTGCCAGTAGTATCGGGACAGGCACCTACGAGCAGTACTTC. It encodes CASSIGTGTYEQYF. Filled out from reference TRBV19 and TRBJ2-7, the complete variable domain reads DGGITQSPKYLFRKEGQNVTLSCEQNLNHDAMYWYRQDPGQGLRLIYYSQIVNDFQKGDIAEGYSVSREKKESFPLTVTSAQKNPTAFYLCASSIGTGTYEQYFGPGTRLTVT.

V gene TRBV9 combines with J gene TRBJ1-1; tentatively, D is TRBD1 (6 bases). This CDR3 has 16 residues. CDR1 is SGDLS, CDR2 YYNGEE, per germline. Between the trimmed V and J ends, which lost 3 bases and 4 bases, there was a span of 19 bases. The CDR3 DNA sequence: TGTGCCAGCAGCGCCCGCCGGGACATGATTGGCACTGAAGCTTTCTTT. Its protein is CASSARRDMIGTEAFF.

The chain recombines TRBV20-1 with TRBJ1-1; D remains ambiguous. This CDR3 has 13 residues. Trimming shortened V by 3 bases and J by 1 base, and 9 bases separated the two germline ends. Germline CDR1 DFQATT, CDR2 SNEGSKA (reference sequence). The CDR3 DNA reads as TGCAGTGCTAGTAACAACCCGAACACTGAAGCTTTCTTT. Residues: CSASNNPNTEAFF.

The chain uses TRBV6-2 or TRBV6-3 and TRBJ1-5; the match to TRBD1 covers 9 bases. This CDR3 is built from 14 residues. The trim removed 4 bases at V and 5 bases at J, leaving 3 bases unmatched. CDR1 and CDR2 from the germline V gene are MNHEY and SVGEGT. The CDR3 DNA is TGTGCCAGCAGTTGGACAGGGGTTTATCAGCCCCAGCATTTT. Translating gives CASSWTGVYQPQHF.

The rearrangement links TRBV19 to TRBJ1-1; 7 nucleotides match TRBD1. This CDR3 has 14 amino acids. Per germline, CDR1 LNHDA and CDR2 SQIVND (reference sequence). The V gene end was trimmed by 6 bases and the J gene end by 0 bases; junction bases not matched to a gene: 4. This CDR3 reads CASSRGGMNTEAFF. CDR3 coding DNA: TGTGCCAGTAGCCGAGGGGGCATGAACACTGAAGCTTTCTTT.

This CDR3 is CASSQLGRTSGGPTDTQYF. The DNA of the CDR3 is TGCGCCAGCAGCCAACTGGGGCGGACTAGCGGGGGACCAACAGATACGCAGTATTTT. The rearrangement joins TRBV4-1 to TRBJ2-3; 13 bases fit TRBD2. The CDR3 spans 19 residues. The germline V gene has CDR1 MGHRA and CDR2 YSYEKL. After removal of 2 bases from V and 3 bases from J, the junction contained 11 bases not matched to a gene.

This clone occurred a few times. The chain employs TRBV28 and TRBJ1-5; possible D gene TRBD1, 5 bases. Germline V lookup: CDR1 MDHEN, CDR2 SYDVKM. The length of the CDR3 is 15 residues. The V end was cut by 6 bases, the J end by 0 bases, with 12 bases between. This chain's CDR3 is CASRPLGGSNQPQHF. Written as DNA, the CDR3 is TGTGCCAGCAGACCCCTGGGGGGTAGCAATCAGCCCCAGCATTTT.

V usage is TRBV29-1 and J usage is TRBJ2-2, with 10 bases lining up with TRBD2. V was clipped by 6 bases and J by 5 bases; unmatched bases: 3. The CDR3 consists of 13 residues. Germline assignment: CDR1 SQVTM and CDR2 ANQGSEA. The CDR3 region is CSVSGGGTGELFF. The CDR3 nucleotides are TGCAGCGTCAGCGGGGGGGGTACCGGGGAGCTGTTTTTT.

This chain uses TRBV10-3 with TRBJ1-5; D ambiguous. Per germline, CDR1 ENHRY and CDR2 SYGVKD. V lost 0 bases and J 5 bases, leaving 14 bases between the germline ends. The CDR3 totals 16 residues. CDR3 DNA: TGTGCCATCAGTGAGTCGGTAGGGAGAAACTATCAGCCCCAGCATTTT. Amino acid sequence: CAISESVGRNYQPQHF.

The gene calls are TRBV10-3 and TRBJ2-7; the D gene is possibly TRBD1 (6 bases). V was pared by 8 bases and J by 7 bases, with 15 bases between. There are 12 residues in the CDR3. CDR1 is ENHRY, CDR2 SYGVKD, per germline. This chain's CDR3 is CAIGARGREQYF. CDR3 in DNA: TGTGCCATCGGGGCCAGGGGTCGTGAGCAGTACTTC.

V and J are TRBV18 and TRBJ2-5; 8 bases map to TRBD1. The CDR3 extends over 15 amino acids. Per the germline V gene, CDR1 is KGHSH and CDR2 is LQKENI. Trimming cost V 3 bases and J 5 bases; bases outside gene matches: 8. The CDR3 coding sequence is TGTGCCAGCTCACCCGGACAGGGCTTGAGGGAGACCCAGTACTTC. It translates to CASSPGQGLRETQYF. Drawing the rest from reference TRBV18 and TRBJ2-5, the complete variable domain is NAGVMQNPRHLVRRRGQEARLRCSPMKGHSHVYWYRQLPEEGLKFMVYLQKENIIDESGMPKERFSAEFPKEGPSILRIQQVVRGDSAAYFCASSPGQGLRETQYFGPGTRLLVL.

This clone was counted a single time. The chain links TRBV27 to TRBJ2-5, with 13 positions matching TRBD2. The CDR3 sequence is 16 residues long. V shed 6 bases and J 1 base; nucleotides not matched to a gene: 5. Germline V gene lookup returns CDR1 MNHEY and CDR2 SMNVEV (reference sequence). CDR3 in amino acids: CASSRGLAGRQETQYF. The CDR3 region has the DNA TGTGCCAGCAGCAGGGGACTAGCGGGGCGCCAAGAGACCCAGTACTTC.